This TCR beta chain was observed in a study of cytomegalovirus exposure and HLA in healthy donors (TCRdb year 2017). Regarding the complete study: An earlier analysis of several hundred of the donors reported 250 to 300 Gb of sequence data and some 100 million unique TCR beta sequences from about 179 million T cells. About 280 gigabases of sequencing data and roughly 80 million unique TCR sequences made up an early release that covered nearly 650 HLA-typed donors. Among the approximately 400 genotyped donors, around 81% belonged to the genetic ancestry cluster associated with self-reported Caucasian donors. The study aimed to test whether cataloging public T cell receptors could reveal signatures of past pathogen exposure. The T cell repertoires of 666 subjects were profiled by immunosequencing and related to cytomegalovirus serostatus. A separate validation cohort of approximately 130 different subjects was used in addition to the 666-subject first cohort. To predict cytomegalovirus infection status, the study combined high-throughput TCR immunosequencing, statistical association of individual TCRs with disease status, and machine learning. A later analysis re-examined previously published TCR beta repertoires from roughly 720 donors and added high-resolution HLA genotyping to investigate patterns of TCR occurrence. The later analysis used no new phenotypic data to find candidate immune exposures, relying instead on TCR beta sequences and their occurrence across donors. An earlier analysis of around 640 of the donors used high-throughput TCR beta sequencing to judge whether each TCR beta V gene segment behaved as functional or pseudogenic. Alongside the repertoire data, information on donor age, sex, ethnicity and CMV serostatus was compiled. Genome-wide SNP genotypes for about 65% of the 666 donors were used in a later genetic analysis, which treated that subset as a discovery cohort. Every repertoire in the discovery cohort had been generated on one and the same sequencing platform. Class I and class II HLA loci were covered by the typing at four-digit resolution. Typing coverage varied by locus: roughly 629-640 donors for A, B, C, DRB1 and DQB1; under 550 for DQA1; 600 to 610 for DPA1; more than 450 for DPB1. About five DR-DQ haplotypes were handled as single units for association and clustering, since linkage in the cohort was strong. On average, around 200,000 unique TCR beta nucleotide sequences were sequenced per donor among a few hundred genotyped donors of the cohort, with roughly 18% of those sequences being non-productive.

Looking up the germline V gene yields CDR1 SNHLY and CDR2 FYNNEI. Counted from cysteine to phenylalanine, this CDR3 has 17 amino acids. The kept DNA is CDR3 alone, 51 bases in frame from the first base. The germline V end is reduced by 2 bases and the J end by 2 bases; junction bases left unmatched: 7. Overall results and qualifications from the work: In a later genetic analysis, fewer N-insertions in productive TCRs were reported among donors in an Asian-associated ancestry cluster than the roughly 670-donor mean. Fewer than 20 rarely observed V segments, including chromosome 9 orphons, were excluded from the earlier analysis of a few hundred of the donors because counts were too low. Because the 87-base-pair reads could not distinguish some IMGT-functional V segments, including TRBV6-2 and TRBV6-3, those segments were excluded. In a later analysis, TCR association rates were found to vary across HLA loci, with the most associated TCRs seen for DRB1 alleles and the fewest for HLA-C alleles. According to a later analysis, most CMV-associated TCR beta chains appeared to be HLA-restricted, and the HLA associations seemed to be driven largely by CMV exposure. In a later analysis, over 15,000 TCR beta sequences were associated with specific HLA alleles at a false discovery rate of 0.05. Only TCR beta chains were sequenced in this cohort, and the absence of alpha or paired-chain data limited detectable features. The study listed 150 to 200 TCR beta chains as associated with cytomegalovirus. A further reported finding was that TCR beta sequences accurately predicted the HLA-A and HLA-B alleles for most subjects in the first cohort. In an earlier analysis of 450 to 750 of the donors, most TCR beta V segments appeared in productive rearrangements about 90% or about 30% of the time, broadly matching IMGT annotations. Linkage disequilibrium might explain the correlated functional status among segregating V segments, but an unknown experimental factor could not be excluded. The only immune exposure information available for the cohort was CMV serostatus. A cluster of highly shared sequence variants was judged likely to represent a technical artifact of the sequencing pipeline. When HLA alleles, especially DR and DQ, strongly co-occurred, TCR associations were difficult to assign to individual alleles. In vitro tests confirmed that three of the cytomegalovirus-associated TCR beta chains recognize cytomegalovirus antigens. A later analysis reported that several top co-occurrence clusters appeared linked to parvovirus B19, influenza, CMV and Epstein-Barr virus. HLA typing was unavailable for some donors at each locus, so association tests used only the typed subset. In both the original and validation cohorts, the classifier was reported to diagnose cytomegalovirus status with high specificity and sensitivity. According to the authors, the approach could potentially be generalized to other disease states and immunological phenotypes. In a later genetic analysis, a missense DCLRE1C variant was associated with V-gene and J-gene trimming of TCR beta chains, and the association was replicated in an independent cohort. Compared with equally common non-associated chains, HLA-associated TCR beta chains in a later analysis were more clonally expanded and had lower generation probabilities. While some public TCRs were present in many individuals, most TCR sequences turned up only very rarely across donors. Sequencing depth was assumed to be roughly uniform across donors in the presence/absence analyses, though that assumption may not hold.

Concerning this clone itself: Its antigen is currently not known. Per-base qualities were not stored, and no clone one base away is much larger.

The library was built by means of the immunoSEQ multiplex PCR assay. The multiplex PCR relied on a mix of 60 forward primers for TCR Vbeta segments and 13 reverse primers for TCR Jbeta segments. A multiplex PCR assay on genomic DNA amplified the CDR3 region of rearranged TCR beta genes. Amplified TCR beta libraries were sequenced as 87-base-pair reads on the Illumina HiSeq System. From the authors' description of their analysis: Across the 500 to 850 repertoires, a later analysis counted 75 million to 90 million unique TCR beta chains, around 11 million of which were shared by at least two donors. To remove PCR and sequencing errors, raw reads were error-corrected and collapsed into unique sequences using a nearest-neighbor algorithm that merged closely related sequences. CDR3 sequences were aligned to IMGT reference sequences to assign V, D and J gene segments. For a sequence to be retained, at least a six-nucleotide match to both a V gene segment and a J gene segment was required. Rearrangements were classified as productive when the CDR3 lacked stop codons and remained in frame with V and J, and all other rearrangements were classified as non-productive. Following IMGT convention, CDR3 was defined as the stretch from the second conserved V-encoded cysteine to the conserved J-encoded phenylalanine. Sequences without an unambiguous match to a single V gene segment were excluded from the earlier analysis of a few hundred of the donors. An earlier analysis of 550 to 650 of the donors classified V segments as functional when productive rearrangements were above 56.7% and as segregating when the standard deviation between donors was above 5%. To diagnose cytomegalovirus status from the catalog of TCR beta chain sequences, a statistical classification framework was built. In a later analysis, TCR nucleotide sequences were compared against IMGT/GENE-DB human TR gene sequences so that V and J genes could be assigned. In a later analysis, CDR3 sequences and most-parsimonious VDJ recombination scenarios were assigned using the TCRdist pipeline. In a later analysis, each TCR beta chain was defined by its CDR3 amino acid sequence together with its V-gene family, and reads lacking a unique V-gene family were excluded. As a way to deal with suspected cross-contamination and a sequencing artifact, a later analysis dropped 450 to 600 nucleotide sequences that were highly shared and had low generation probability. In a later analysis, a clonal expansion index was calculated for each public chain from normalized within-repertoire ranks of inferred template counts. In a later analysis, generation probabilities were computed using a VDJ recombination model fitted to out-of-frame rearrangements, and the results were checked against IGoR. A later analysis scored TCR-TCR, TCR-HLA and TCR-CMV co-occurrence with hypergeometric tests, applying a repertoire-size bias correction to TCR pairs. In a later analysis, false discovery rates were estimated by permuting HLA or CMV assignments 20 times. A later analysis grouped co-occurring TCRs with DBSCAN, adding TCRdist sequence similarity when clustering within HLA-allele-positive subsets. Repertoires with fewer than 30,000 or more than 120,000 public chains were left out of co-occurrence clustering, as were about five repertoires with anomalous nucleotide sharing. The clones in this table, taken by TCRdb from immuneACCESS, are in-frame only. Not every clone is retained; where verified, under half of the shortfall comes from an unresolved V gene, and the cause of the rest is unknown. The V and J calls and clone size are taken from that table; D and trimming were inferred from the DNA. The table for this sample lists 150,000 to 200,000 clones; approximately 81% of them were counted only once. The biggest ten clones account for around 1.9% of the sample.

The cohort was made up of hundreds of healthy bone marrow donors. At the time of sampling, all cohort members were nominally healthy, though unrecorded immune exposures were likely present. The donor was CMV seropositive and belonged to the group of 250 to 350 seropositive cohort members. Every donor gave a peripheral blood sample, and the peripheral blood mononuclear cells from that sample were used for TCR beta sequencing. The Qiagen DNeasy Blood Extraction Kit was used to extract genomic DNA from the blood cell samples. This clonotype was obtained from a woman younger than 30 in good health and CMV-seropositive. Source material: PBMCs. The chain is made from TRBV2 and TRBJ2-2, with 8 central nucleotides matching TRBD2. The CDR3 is CASSEWAGGPNTGELFF. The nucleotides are TGTGCCAGCAGTGAATGGGCGGGGGGTCCAAACACCGGGGAGCTGTTTTTT.